These 5 T cell receptor beta chains originate from one sample sequenced in a study of T cell responses to AZD1222 COVID-19 vaccine. Profiled with immunoSEQ multiplex PCR; TCRdb holds only in-frame clones, not every one. The sample has about 130,000 clones; about nine tenths are singletons. Sequences were derived from peripheral blood, sampled on day 0 of AZD1222 vaccination. The receptors come from an adult in good health.

This chain links TRBV6-5 with TRBJ2-7; tentatively, D is TRBD2 (5 bases). Germline V CDR1 and CDR2: MNHEY, SVGAGI. V shed 6 bases and J shed 2 bases, with 11 bases lying between them. There are 13 residues in the CDR3. The CDR3 region is CASRYPGTYEQYF. In DNA, the CDR3 is TGTGCCAGCAGATACCCGGGGACCTACGAGCAGTACTTC.

The rearrangement uses TRBV5-1 and TRBJ1-1; TRBD1 might be the D (6 bases). Germline V gene lookup returns CDR1 SGHRS and CDR2 YFSETQ. V lost 4 bases and J 4 bases, leaving 14 bases between the germline ends. The CDR3 sequence is 14 residues long. In DNA, the CDR3 is TGCGCCAGCAGCGATAACACAGGGAGCACTGAAGCTTTCTTT. Its protein is CASSDNTGSTEAFF.

The CDR3 spells CASSLFAGGSDGYTF. For the CDR3, the DNA is TGTGCCAGCAGCTTATTCGCGGGGGGGTCTGATGGCTACACCTTC. The rearrangement uses TRBV7-2 and TRBJ1-2; weak D call: TRBD1 (5 bases). The germline V and J ends were trimmed by 2 bases and 6 bases, with 16 bases remaining between them. The CDR3 contains 15 residues. Germline CDR1 SGHTA, CDR2 FQGNSA.

Remarks on this clone: Sequence at one end of the junction differs from germline and may be a read error. The rearrangement joins TRBV5-6 to TRBJ2-7, with a possible D match to TRBD1 (6 bases). In germline, CDR1 is SGHDT, CDR2 YYEEEE. The CDR3 is 11 residues long. This chain's CDR3 is CASSPDSHLSF. The CDR3 nucleotides read TGTGCCAGCAGCCCGGACAGCCACCTGAGTTTC.

The CDR3 DNA follows: TGCGCCAGCAGAACTTACAGGGAGGCTGGAAACACCATATATTTT. Protein sequence: CASRTYREAGNTIYF. This chain links TRBV4-1 with TRBJ1-3; the D gene is possibly TRBD1 (6 bases). In germline, CDR1 is MGHRA, CDR2 YSYEKL. Trimming took 6 bases from V and 2 from J, leaving 14 bases between them. The CDR3 covers 15 residues.